Presented here are 18 T cell receptor beta chains from one specimen sequenced in a study of blood T cell repertoires in COVID-19. The protocol was immunoSEQ multiplex PCR, while the TCRdb copy is restricted to in-frame clones and leaves out a portion. The sample has 70,000 or so clones, around nine tenths seen once; the top ten hold approximately 28%. The sequenced material came from peripheral blood. The receptors shown here come from a woman older than 75 with active or convalescent COVID-19.

V is TRBV9 and J is TRBJ2-2; TRBD2 matches at 12 bases. V lost 3 bases to trimming and J lost 7 bases; unmatched junction nucleotides: 4. The CDR3 runs 15 residues. Germline V gene data show CDR1 as SGDLS and CDR2 as YYNGEE. Here the CDR3 reads CASSAGLAGLGELFF. Written as DNA, the CDR3 is TGTGCCAGCAGCGCAGGACTAGCGGGGCTCGGGGAGCTGTTTTTT.

The rearrangement uses TRBV7-2 and TRBJ1-6; 7 bases map to TRBD1. Germline values: CDR1 SGHTA, CDR2 FQGNSA. This CDR3 has 15 amino acids. J gave up 6 bases and V 4 bases, and 6 bases lay outside the gene matches. The CDR3 nucleotides are TGTGCCAGCAGCTGGCTGGGACAGCGTAATTCACCCCTCCACTTT. Protein sequence: CASSWLGQRNSPLHF.

The chain carries TRBV7-2 and TRBJ2-1; D unclear. CDR3 length equals 13 residues. Germline values: CDR1 SGHTA, CDR2 FQGNSA. V was pared by 3 bases and J by 7 bases, with 10 bases between. CDR3 DNA sequence: TGTGCCAGCAGCTTTGGTAGTGCAAATGAGCAGTTCTTC. Its protein is CASSFGSANEQFF. Complete variable domain (other parts from reference TRBV7-2 and TRBJ2-1): GAGVSQSPSNKVTEKGKDVELRCDPISGHTALYWYRQSLGQGLEFLIYFQGNSAPDKSGLPSDRFSAERTGGSVSTLTIQRTQQEDSAVYLCASSFGSANEQFFGPGTRLTVL.

This clone was observed once. V and J are TRBV11-1 and TRBJ2-1; 8 nucleotides agree with TRBD2. V was clipped by 7 bases and J by 10 bases; unmatched bases: 18. Germline values: CDR1 SGHAT, CDR2 FQDESV (reference sequence). The CDR3 length is 16 residues. CDR3 nucleotide sequence: TGTGCCAGCATCCCCAATGGGGCTAGCGGGCTGGGGGAGCAGTTCTTC. Translation: CASIPNGASGLGEQFF.

The chain joins TRBV7-8 to TRBJ2-1; the match to TRBD1 covers 8 bases. The germline V gene encodes CDR1 SGHVS and CDR2 FQNEAQ. Trimming at V came to 8 bases and at J to 8 bases, leaving 11 bases not matched to a gene. The length of the CDR3 is 14 residues. The CDR3 DNA reads TGTGCCAGCCGCTCCCGGACAGGGTCTTATGAGCAGTTCTTC. Translated, it gives CASRSRTGSYEQFF.

V is TRBV7-9 and J is TRBJ2-5, with 9 positions matching TRBD2. CDR1 and CDR2 (germline): SEHNR, FQNEAQ (reference sequence). The trim removed 5 bases at V and 4 bases at J, leaving 8 bases unmatched. CDR3 length: 15 residues. Here the CDR3 DNA reads TGTGCCAGCAGCCCATCCGGGACTAGCCCAGAGACCCAGTACTTC. This translates into CASSPSGTSPETQYF.

This clone was detected once. The J gene is TRBJ2-7, the V gene TRBV5-4; 8 bases map to TRBD2. Looked up from germline, CDR1 is SGHNT and CDR2 is YYREEE (reference sequence). V gave up 0 bases and J gave up 2 bases; unmatched junction bases: 7. The CDR3 consists of 16 residues. This CDR3 reads CASSLVTGGNPYEQYF. The CDR3 nucleotides read TGTGCCAGCAGCTTGGTAACGGGGGGGAACCCCTACGAGCAGTACTTC.

V gene TRBV30 combines with J gene TRBJ2-7; 9 bases match TRBD1. The junction had 13 bases not matched to a gene; V was cut back by 8 bases and J by 5 bases. The CDR3 totals 14 residues. From germline, CDR1 is GTSNPN and CDR2 SVGIG (reference sequence). The CDR3 bases are TGTGCCGGGGGGGGCGGGACAGGGTTGGACGAGCAGTACTTC. This codes for CAGGGGTGLDEQYF.

This rearrangement joins TRBV7-2 to TRBJ2-7; a weak D match, TRBD2 (5 bases). This CDR3 region has 12 residues. Deletions cut 3 bases from V and 6 bases from J, with 9 bases between. CDR1 SGHTA and CDR2 FQGNSA come from the germline V gene. CDR3 nucleotides: TGTGCCAGCAGCTTCAGCAGCGGCGAGCAGTACTTC. Its translation is CASSFSSGEQYF.

The rearrangement joins TRBV19 to TRBJ2-3; 7 nucleotides align to TRBD1. The CDR3 length is 16 residues. V was clipped by 5 bases and J by 4 bases; unmatched bases: 12. From germline, CDR1 is LNHDA and CDR2 SQIVND (reference sequence). The CDR3 DNA reads TGTGCCAGTAGTCCACAGGGGAGAGGCGTCGCAGATACGCAGTATTTT. It is translated as CASSPQGRGVADTQYF.

The chain couples TRBV10-2 to TRBJ1-1; tentative D call: TRBD1 (5 bases). V was clipped by 7 bases and J by 4 bases, with 16 bases between them. The length of the CDR3 is 14 residues. Germline values: CDR1 WSHSY, CDR2 SAAADI. CDR3 DNA sequence: TGCGCCAGCACCGAAGCGGGGGGAGGCACTGAAGCTTTCTTT. Amino acids: CASTEAGGGTEAFF.

V is TRBV7-2 and J is TRBJ1-2, with D uncertain. Germline assignment: CDR1 SGHTA and CDR2 FQGNSA. The length of the CDR3 is 12 residues. V lost 7 bases to trimming and J lost 7 bases, with 13 bases between them. CDR3 bases: TGTGCCAGCACTCACCGATCCGGTGGCTACACCTTC. Translating it yields CASTHRSGGYTF.

V gene TRBV7-2 combines with J gene TRBJ1-1; D may be TRBD1 (5 bases). V lost 5 bases, J lost 1 base, and 11 bases lay in between. CDR1 and CDR2 (germline): SGHTA, FQGNSA. CDR3 length equals 14 residues. Written as DNA, the CDR3 is TGTGCCAGCAGCCCCCGACAGACGAACACTGAAGCTTTCTTT. This encodes CASSPRQTNTEAFF.

J is TRBJ1-2 and V is TRBV3-1 (or the pseudogene TRBV3-2); D is uncertain. V dropped 5 bases and J dropped 4 bases, with 17 bases sitting between them. The germline CDR1 and CDR2 sequences are LGHDT and YNNKEL (reference sequence). This CDR3 region has 15 residues. CDR3 DNA: TGTGCCAGCAGCACCTCCTTTGCGGGTGCCTATGGCTACACCTTC. This codes for CASSTSFAGAYGYTF.

The sample holds one count of this clone. The chain couples TRBV5-5 to TRBJ1-2; 9 bases are shared with TRBD1. Unmatched junction bases numbered 3, after V lost 2 bases and J lost 7 bases. From germline, CDR1 is SGHKS and CDR2 YYEKEE (reference sequence). The CDR3 totals 13 residues. CDR3 DNA: TGTGCCAGCAGCTTAACAGGGGGCGGTGGCTACACCTTC. Amino acid sequence: CASSLTGGGGYTF.

This chain uses TRBV6-5 with TRBJ1-1; the match to TRBD1 covers 7 bases. Germline-derived CDR1 and CDR2 are MNHEY and SVGAGI. J was trimmed by 1 base and V by 7 bases; bases with no gene match: 6. The CDR3 sequence is 14 residues long. The CDR3: CASTWSGGNTEAFF. The CDR3 DNA is TGTGCCAGCACTTGGTCAGGGGGGAACACTGAAGCTTTCTTT.

The count of this clone is one. The rearrangement links TRBV7-2 to TRBJ1-1; D unresolved. CDR1 is SGHTA and CDR2 is FQGNSA in the germline V gene. This CDR3 contains 16 residues. Trimming took off 2 bases at V and 1 base at J, with 14 bases between the two ends. The CDR3 is CASSLFLVGENTEAFF. CDR3 in DNA: TGTGCCAGCAGCTTATTTTTGGTCGGGGAGAACACTGAAGCTTTCTTT.

For the CDR3, the DNA is TGTGCCAGCAGCTTAGGAGGGGGTTCGCAGCCCCAGCATTTT. The encoded protein is CASSLGGGSQPQHF. The gene calls are TRBV7-2 and TRBJ1-5; tentative D call: TRBD1 (6 bases). Per germline, CDR1 SGHTA and CDR2 FQGNSA. V was shortened by 1 base and J by 7 bases, with 11 bases between the two germline ends. The CDR3 length is 14 residues. The full variable domain, completed using reference TRBV7-2 and TRBJ1-5, is GAGVSQSPSNKVTEKGKDVELRCDPISGHTALYWYRQSLGQGLEFLIYFQGNSAPDKSGLPSDRFSAERTGGSVSTLTIQRTQQEDSAVYLCASSLGGGSQPQHFGDGTRLSIL.